The entry below gives a single T cell receptor (beta chain) sequence along with its context. Its antigen is not yet known. Qualities for individual bases were not recorded, and no much larger clone is one base off. The sample comes from a study of shared clonotypes between healthy human individuals (dated by TCRdb to the early 2020s). A note on the overall study: A few men and two women, aged 18 to 49 years, made up the cohort. For each donor, CD4 naive and CD4 memory were each run on three plates, CD8 naive on two plates, and CD8 memory on one plate. To estimate repertoire size and how much clonotype sharing occurs between individuals, the study deeply sequenced the blood TCR repertoires of 5 or 6 healthy adults. To increase sequencing depth and limit assay-specific biases, TCR repertoire library preparation and sequencing were carried out by different laboratories using diverse techniques. Per donor, leukapheresis produced somewhere between about 0.94 and 9 billion PBMCs.

On the study overall, not on this receptor specifically: The small number of donors limited the genetic and exposure-history diversity represented. Sampling was limited to blood, and TCR repertoires in tissue likely differ from TCR repertoires in blood. Larger estimated clonotype richness was generally found for naive subsets than for memory subsets. Pairwise subsampling led to the expectation that sequencing depth would affect the degree of clonotype sharing among donors. When four donors were compared, the shared fraction of clonotypes was around 5% for naive CD4, 3% to 4% for naive CD8, more than 2% for memory CD4, and around 0.4% for memory CD8. Clonotypes shared by all four sorted-subset donors showed higher generation probabilities than non-shared clonotypes. Even with the large sequencing depth, rarefaction of the sorted-subset datasets indicated that sequencing was incomplete.

The donors were healthy, HIV-negative adults with no recently reported acute infections or vaccinations. Only Caucasian adults living in Nashville, Tennessee, USA were represented among the donors. CD4+ T cells were enriched by magnetic negative selection; naive cells were then positively selected on CD45RA, and the negative fraction formed the memory subset. Blood was obtained by leukapheresis, after which PBMCs were separated by Ficoll-Histopaque density gradient centrifugation and cryopreserved in liquid nitrogen vapor phase. Analytical flow cytometry was used to check the purity and quantity of every magnetically sorted T cell population. Genomic DNA was isolated from every sorted fraction and measured by UV absorbance on a Nanodrop 2000c. The CDR3 has 15 amino acids, counting the end cysteine and phenylalanine. Solely the CDR3 DNA is kept, with 45 bases framed from the first base. The trim is 6 bases for V and 4 bases for J, with a gap of 18 bases between the germline ends. CDR1 and CDR2 are drawn from the germline V gene: SGHAT, FQNNGV.

Using the deep immunoSEQ assay, multiplex PCR amplified TCR CDR3 regions from genomic DNA. Genomic DNA extracted from each cell subset was distributed evenly over all wells of several immunoSEQ 96-well plates, and each plate served as one replicate. For sorted subsets, approximately 190 ng of genomic DNA, equivalent to 25,000 to 35,000 T cell genomes, went into each replicate PCR. Purified libraries were measured with a Qubit 3.0 fluorometer, size-checked on a Bioanalyzer 2100, and measured again with the KAPA Library Quantification kit. A separate single-read 150-cycle Illumina NextSeq 550 flow cell was used to sequence each immunoSEQ 96-well plate. The original pipeline was this. Because the immunoSEQ output held only junctional sequences and lacked quality scores, the filtering could not match the filtering applied to full-length reads. To assign V/J genes and CDR3, sequences were annotated using PyIR, a Python wrapper for IgBLAST v1.9, with IMGT germline references. Any read was removed if the V/J assignment was weak (E-value above 1e-6), the CDR3 was missing, or the read contained stop codons, out-of-frame junctions, or ambiguous translated residues. V3J clonotypes were defined as sequences sharing the same inferred V gene, J gene, and CDR3 amino acid sequence. The percentage overlap between two repertoires was calculated by dividing the number of shared unique clonotypes by the size of the smaller repertoire. Richness of each repertoire was evaluated using RTK rarefaction, the Chao1 estimator, and Recon v2.1 estimates of unobserved clonotypes. For all TCRbeta clonotypes obtained by the gDNA method from a few donors, generation probabilities were computed with OLGA. The clones in this table, taken by TCRdb from immuneACCESS, are in-frame only. Not every clone is retained; where verified, under half of the shortfall comes from an unresolved V gene, and the cause of the rest is unknown. V and J calls plus clone size are reproduced from that table; the DNA served to infer D and trimming. Present in this sample are 950,000 to 1,300,000 clones, roughly 80% of which were seen just once. The ten largest clones capture 1.4% to 1.5% of the sample.

This TCR came from a man younger than 35 in good health. The sequence is built from TRBV11-2 and TRBJ1-2; possibly the D gene is TRBD1, per 6 matching bases. The sequenced sample was memory CD4+ T cells sorted from blood. The cell subset or site tag for this specimen amounts to: CD45RA-negative fraction. Here is the DNA: TGTGCCAGCAGAACCACGGGGGCGCAACCCTATGGCTACACCTTC. Its translation is CASRTTGAQPYGYTF.